This is a list of T cell receptor beta chains from one sample in a study of cytomegalovirus exposure and HLA in healthy donors. The assay was immunoSEQ multiplex PCR, and TCRdb's table has in-frame clones only and misses some. The repertoire holds about 170,000 clones, around 78% seen once, with about 2% in the top ten. What was sequenced was PBMCs. These receptors were taken from a woman aged 25 to 39 in good health and CMV-seropositive. The CDR3 runs from the conserved cysteine through the conserved F or W. Each record gives: V gene, D gene, J gene, clone size, CDR3 protein, CDR3 DNA. D genes are given only for firm matches. Some rows have no size entry. The others give once, few or many, or a class for an expanded clone.

>TRBV21-1|.|TRBJ2-1|.
CASSNVLLFLDEQFF
TGTGCCAGCAGCAACGTACTCCTCTTCCTTGATGAGCAGTTCTTC
>TRBV18|TRBD1|TRBJ2-7|.
CASSRDRARNYEQYF
TGTGCCAGCTCGCGGGACAGGGCGAGAAACTACGAGCAGTACTTC
>TRBV10-3|TRBD1|TRBJ1-2|.
CAARTGYGYTF
TGTGCCGCGAGGACAGGGTATGGCTACACCTTC
>TRBV27|TRBD2|TRBJ2-3|few
CASSWGGTSTDTQYF
TGTGCCAGCAGTTGGGGGGGAACTAGCACAGATACGCAGTATTTT
>TRBV4-3|.|TRBJ2-7|.
CASSQVLGVGYEQYF
TGCGCCAGCAGCCAAGTTTTAGGGGTGGGATACGAGCAGTACTTC
>TRBV2|.|TRBJ1-2|.
CASSGGGSLSLRTF
TGTGCCAGCAGTGGAGGCGGCAGCTTATCACTCCGCACCTTC
>TRBV28|.|TRBJ1-1|.
CASSPRANTEAFF
TGTGCCAGCAGTCCGCGCGCGAACACTGAAGCTTTCTTT
>TRBV7-8|.|TRBJ2-5|.
CASSFRTVRETQYF
TGTGCCAGCAGCTTTCGGACAGTCCGAGAGACCCAGTACTTC
>TRBV6-5|TRBD1|TRBJ2-7|.
CASSYGGAGGPYEQYF
TGTGCCAGCAGTTACGGCGGAGCAGGGGGCCCATACGAGCAGTACTTC
>TRBV18|.|TRBJ1-5|.
CASSSTGGLNQPQHF
TGTGCCAGCTCATCGACAGGCGGTCTCAATCAGCCCCAGCATTTT
>TRBV25-1|.|TRBJ1-5|.
CASSESGSNQPQHF
TGTGCCAGCAGTGAATCGGGTAGCAATCAGCCCCAGCATTTT
>TRBV7-9|TRBD2|TRBJ2-3|.
CASSLLTSGGRRDTQYF
TGTGCCAGCAGCTTACTGACTAGCGGGGGCCGGAGAGATACGCAGTATTTT
>TRBV25-1|.|TRBJ1-1|.
CASSGELQLANTEAFF
TGTGCCAGCAGTGGGGAGTTACAATTAGCGAACACTGAAGCTTTCTTT
>TRBV7-2|.|TRBJ1-6|few
CASRRAQGNSPLHF
TGTGCCAGCAGAAGAGCTCAGGGTAATTCACCCCTCCACTTT
>TRBV5-6|.|TRBJ1-1|.
CASSLLRTDMNTEAFF
TGTGCCAGCAGCTTGCTTCGGACAGACATGAACACTGAAGCTTTCTTT